This T cell receptor (beta chain) was captured in a study of blood T cell repertoires in COVID-19. With 0 bases removed from V and 7 bases from J, the gap between germline ends came to 13 bases. Germline loops: CDR1 SGHRS, CDR2 YFSETQ. The CDR3 is 15 residues long. Some clones are missing from TCRdb's copy, which holds only in-frame ones; the method was immunoSEQ multiplex PCR. The sample records over 250,000 clones, about 87% being singletons. The J gene is TRBJ1-4, the V gene TRBV5-1, with TRBD1 as a possible D gene (6 bases). Specimen: peripheral blood. This TCR was recovered from a woman aged 45-59 years with acute or convalescent COVID-19. CDR3 loop: CASSLVSGGPEKLFF. CDR3 nucleotides: TGCGCCAGCAGCTTGGTTTCCGGGGGGCCTGAAAAACTGTTTTTT.